Following are 30 T cell receptor beta chains from one sample sequenced in a study of blood T cell repertoires in COVID-19. The method was immunoSEQ multiplex PCR; TCRdb's version includes in-frame clones alone and lacks a portion of them. The sample has around 100,000 clones; approximately 90% are singletons. Material for sequencing was peripheral blood. The receptors stem from a woman aged 45 to 65 with COVID-19, enrolled during active disease.

The chain is built from TRBV11-2 and TRBJ2-7, with D possibly TRBD2 on 5 matching bases. The CDR3 contains 15 residues. Germline-derived CDR1 and CDR2 are SGHAT and FQNNGV. V was cut by 3 bases and J by 0 bases, with 12 bases left in between. CDR3 protein: CASSFGPGISYEQYF. The DNA of the CDR3 is TGTGCCAGCAGCTTCGGTCCGGGGATCTCCTACGAGCAGTACTTC.

This chain uses TRBV3-1 (or the pseudogene TRBV3-2) with TRBJ1-2; D gene ambiguous. Trimming left V 1 base short and J 5 bases short, with 8 bases between. CDR1 is LGHDT and CDR2 is YNNKEL in the germline V gene (reference sequence). The CDR3 has 13 amino acids. The chain's CDR3 is CASSQVVFYGYTF. CDR3 coding DNA: TGTGCCAGCAGCCAAGTCGTGTTTTATGGCTACACCTTC.

CDR3 bases: TGTGCCAGCAGCCAAGATTGGGTTGGAGGGGACACAGATACGCAGTATTTT. Translating it yields CASSQDWVGGDTDTQYF. The V and J genes are TRBV3-1 (or the pseudogene TRBV3-2) and TRBJ2-3, with D maybe TRBD2 (6 bases). The CDR3 totals 17 residues. Germline loops: CDR1 LGHDT, CDR2 YNNKEL (reference sequence). Trimming took 0 bases from V and 2 from J, leaving 15 bases between them.

The chain uses TRBV9 and TRBJ1-6; TRBD1 aligns across 10 bases. Looked up from germline, CDR1 is SGDLS and CDR2 is YYNGEE. V was pared by 3 bases and J by 7 bases, with 7 bases of the junction left unmatched. The CDR3 has 16 amino acids. The CDR3 here is CASSASRDRGNSPLHF. CDR3 DNA: TGTGCCAGCAGCGCGTCCCGGGACAGGGGAAATTCACCCCTCCACTTT.

This chain connects TRBV11-2 to TRBJ2-7; 14 bases map to TRBD2. The CDR3 covers 17 residues. Germline V gives CDR1 SGHAT, CDR2 FQNNGV. V shed 6 bases, J shed 1 base, and the junction held 8 bases outside the gene matches. CDR3 DNA sequence: TGTGCCAGCAGTCCCGGACTAGCGGGGGGACTGTCCTACGAGCAGTACTTC. Its translation is CASSPGLAGGLSYEQYF.

This clone has just one count. The chain joins TRBV14 to TRBJ2-7; TRBD2 aligns across 7 bases. After removal of 4 bases from V and 0 bases from J, the junction contained 15 bases not matched to a gene. Germline V gives CDR1 SGHDN, CDR2 FVKESK. The CDR3 length is 18 residues. The CDR3 sequence is CASSRGLGLLADSYEQYF. The CDR3 DNA reads as TGTGCCAGCAGCCGAGGACTCGGGCTGCTAGCGGACTCCTACGAGCAGTACTTC.

The rearrangement joins TRBV3-1 (or the pseudogene TRBV3-2) to TRBJ2-3; 10 nucleotides line up with TRBD2. Losses at the gene ends were 3 bases for V and 6 bases for J; bases not matched to a gene: 18. From germline, CDR1 is LGHDT and CDR2 YNNKEL (reference sequence). The CDR3 totals 19 residues. This CDR3 reads CASSHTTAGLAGARDTQYF. For the CDR3, the DNA is TGTGCCAGCAGCCATACAACGGCGGGCCTAGCGGGGGCCCGCGATACGCAGTATTTT.

This clone was recorded only once. The chain links TRBV7-9 to TRBJ2-3; 14 nucleotides align to TRBD2. The CDR3 spans 16 residues. The germline gives CDR1 SEHNR, CDR2 FQNEAQ (reference sequence). The V and J ends lost 5 bases and 2 bases, in that order; junction bases with no gene match: 3. The CDR3 DNA follows: TGTGCCAGCAGCGGACTAGCGGGGGGAAACACAGATACGCAGTATTTT. Translating gives CASSGLAGGNTDTQYF.

V and J are TRBV6-7 and TRBJ2-5, with TRBD2 matching over 14 bases. TRBV6-7 is filed as an ORF, its function uncertain. CDR3 length: 14 amino acids. The J segment lost 4 bases and the V segment lost 6 bases, leaving 1 base of the junction unmatched. The CDR3 here is CASRTSGGAETQYF. In DNA, the CDR3 is TGTGCCAGCAGGACTAGCGGGGGGGCAGAGACCCAGTACTTC.

The chain links TRBV7-9 to TRBJ1-2; D call uncertain. This CDR3 contains 14 residues. The V gene lost 0 bases and the J gene lost 7 bases, with 12 bases spanning the gap. Germline V gene lookup returns CDR1 SEHNR and CDR2 FQNEAQ (reference sequence). CDR3 sequence: CASSLALLGGGYTF. For the CDR3, the DNA is TGTGCCAGCAGCTTAGCCCTCTTGGGAGGTGGCTACACCTTC.

This chain uses TRBV7-2 with TRBJ1-4; 7 nucleotides align to TRBD1. Trimming cost V 5 bases and J 3 bases; bases outside gene matches: 6. CDR3 length: 15 residues. Germline-derived CDR1 and CDR2 are SGHTA and FQGNSA. This chain's CDR3 is CASSPRQGPNEKLFF. CDR3 DNA: TGTGCCAGCAGCCCTCGACAGGGACCTAATGAAAAACTGTTTTTT.

V usage is TRBV27 and J usage is TRBJ2-7; 8 positions match TRBD2. Germline V gene lookup returns CDR1 MNHEY and CDR2 SMNVEV (reference sequence). This CDR3 has 14 residues. The V gene end was trimmed by 6 bases and the J gene end by 2 bases; junction bases not matched to a gene: 6. This chain's CDR3 is CASSLSGGPYEQYF. DNA for the CDR3: TGTGCCAGCAGCCTCAGCGGGGGCCCCTACGAGCAGTACTTC.

On this clone: This may arise from a read error, as a much more abundant clone is one base away. Distinct nucleotide sequences in the sample also encode this CDR3. The V call is TRBV11-2, the J call TRBJ1-1, with 9 nucleotides matching TRBD1. Germline CDR1 is SGHAT and CDR2 is FQNNGV. V shed 3 bases and J 1 base; nucleotides not matched to a gene: 0. The CDR3 totals 14 residues. CDR3 DNA: TGTGCCAGCAGCTTGGGACAGGGGAACACTGAAGCTTTCTTT. Translated, it gives CASSLGQGNTEAFF. Drawing the rest from reference TRBV11-2 and TRBJ1-1, the complete variable domain is EAGVAQSPRYKIIEKRQSVAFWCNPISGHATLYWYQQILGQGPKLLIQFQNNGVVDDSQLPKDRFSAERLKGVDSTLKIQPAKLEDSAVYLCASSLGQGNTEAFFGQGTRLTVV.

The chain carries TRBV11-2 and TRBJ2-7; TRBD2 matches at 11 bases. The trim removed 6 bases at V and 3 bases at J, leaving 7 bases unmatched. Per germline, CDR1 SGHAT and CDR2 FQNNGV. The CDR3 sequence is 15 residues long. CDR3 region: CASSSLAGGFYEQYF. The DNA for the CDR3 is TGTGCCAGCAGTTCCCTAGCGGGGGGATTCTACGAGCAGTACTTC.

This clone came up once. The chain joins TRBV7-9 to TRBJ1-2; 9 nucleotides agree with TRBD1. The junction had 8 bases not matched to a gene; V was cut back by 4 bases and J by 8 bases. Germline V gene data show CDR1 as SEHNR and CDR2 as FQNEAQ (reference sequence). CDR3 length equals 14 residues. CDR3 sequence reads: CASSWRDRDAGYTF. The CDR3 DNA follows: TGTGCCAGCAGCTGGCGGGACAGGGACGCGGGCTACACCTTC.

This clone was picked up a small number of times. The V and J genes are TRBV6-2 or TRBV6-3 and TRBJ1-6; 8 bases agree with TRBD1. The CDR3 spans 14 residues. The V gene end was trimmed by 5 bases and the J gene end by 7 bases; junction bases not matched to a gene: 4. CDR1 MNHEY and CDR2 SVGEGT come from the germline V gene. In nucleotides, the CDR3 is TGTGCCAGCAGTCTCGGACAGGGAAATTCACCCCTCCACTTT. Amino acid sequence: CASSLGQGNSPLHF.

This sequence joins TRBV25-1 and TRBJ2-7, with TRBD1 matching over 9 bases. Germline V gene sequence: CDR1 MGHDK, CDR2 SYGVNS. The ends lost 6 bases at V and 0 bases at J; junction bases unmatched: 9. The CDR3 loop spans 16 amino acids. The CDR3 bases are TGTGCCAGCAGAGAAACCGGGACAGGGAGCTCCTACGAGCAGTACTTC. Its translation is CASRETGTGSSYEQYF.

The CDR3 region has the DNA TGTGCCAGTAGTATAGGGTACGGACAGTCTGGGGCCAACGTCCTGACTTTC. Amino acids: CASSIGYGQSGANVLTF. The V and J genes are TRBV19 and TRBJ2-6; a weak D match, TRBD1 (6 bases). Germline V gives CDR1 LNHDA, CDR2 SQIVND (reference sequence). Trimming took off 1 base at V and 1 base at J, with 11 bases between the two ends. The CDR3 contains 17 residues.

This rearrangement joins TRBV30 to TRBJ2-7, with D hard to call. Germline V gene lookup returns CDR1 GTSNPN and CDR2 SVGIG (reference sequence). The CDR3 has 15 amino acids. Between the trimmed V and J ends, which lost 1 base and 4 bases, there was a span of 17 bases. The CDR3 here is CAWSGSERKAYEQYF. The CDR3 DNA follows: TGTGCCTGGAGTGGTTCAGAGCGTAAGGCTTACGAGCAGTACTTC.

This clone was seen only a few times. The chain employs TRBV3-1 (or the pseudogene TRBV3-2) and TRBJ2-3; a weak D match, TRBD2 (6 bases). The CDR3 spans 16 residues. With 5 bases removed from V and 0 bases from J, the gap between germline ends came to 15 bases. The V gene's germline CDR1 is LGHDT and CDR2 YNNKEL (reference sequence). The CDR3 sequence: CASSSYTSTSTDTQYF. The CDR3 region has the DNA TGTGCCAGCAGCTCGTACACTAGCACTAGCACAGATACGCAGTATTTT.

CDR3: CASSEQGSYTYEQYF. The CDR3, as DNA: TGTGCCAGCAGTGAACAGGGTAGCTATACCTACGAGCAGTACTTC. The chain joins TRBV6-1 to TRBJ2-7, with D perhaps matching TRBD1 (5 bases). CDR3 size: 15 residues. Germline-derived CDR1 and CDR2 are MNHNS and SASEGT. V lost 2 bases and J lost 2, with 13 bases in between.

A few counts support this clone. The rearrangement joins TRBV12-3 or TRBV12-4 to TRBJ2-3, with a weak D call TRBD2 (5 bases). Trimming took off 6 bases at V and 0 bases at J, with 7 bases between the two ends. The CDR3 has 13 amino acids. The chain's CDR3 is CASSRGSTDTQYF. Written as DNA, the CDR3 is TGTGCCAGCAGCCGGGGAAGCACAGATACGCAGTATTTT.

This CDR3 reads CASSSPGVAGVYNEQFF. The CDR3 DNA reads TGTGCCAGCAGTTCGCCCGGGGTTGCGGGGGTGTACAATGAGCAGTTCTTC. This chain connects TRBV7-8 to TRBJ2-1; 7 bases match TRBD2. The V segment lost 6 bases and the J segment 4 bases; nucleotides outside the gene matches: 15. The CDR3 length is 17 residues. Germline assignment: CDR1 SGHVS and CDR2 FQNEAQ.

The chain employs TRBV5-4 and TRBJ2-3; a possible D gene is TRBD2 (7 bases). Trimming took 0 bases from V and 2 from J, leaving 19 bases between them. The CDR3 runs 18 residues. Germline V CDR1 and CDR2: SGHNT, YYREEE (reference sequence). CDR3 sequence (DNA): TGTGCCAGCAGCTTGGGTGGTTCGGGGGGCGGTTTCACAGATACGCAGTATTTT. Translated, it gives CASSLGGSGGGFTDTQYF.

This chain uses TRBV5-1 with TRBJ1-6; 7 nucleotides agree with TRBD1. Germline V gene sequence: CDR1 SGHRS, CDR2 YFSETQ. The V gene end was trimmed by 5 bases and the J gene end by 10 bases; junction bases not matched to a gene: 9. The CDR3 contains 14 residues. The CDR3 protein is CASRGTDTFSPLHF. In DNA, the CDR3 is TGCGCCAGCAGGGGGACAGACACTTTCTCACCCCTCCACTTT.

The CDR3 region has the DNA TGTGCCAGCACCGAGGGGGTGGGGGATACGCAGTATTTT. It encodes CASTEGVGDTQYF. The V and J genes are TRBV2 and TRBJ2-3; D is perhaps TRBD1 (6 bases). The CDR3 is made up of 13 amino acids. V gave up 7 bases and J gave up 6 bases, with 14 bases separating them. Germline V gives CDR1 SNHLY, CDR2 FYNNEI.

V is TRBV7-9 and J is TRBJ2-5; 7 bases match TRBD1. This CDR3 comprises 14 residues. Trimming cost V 3 bases and J 2 bases; bases outside gene matches: 3. The V gene's germline CDR1 is SEHNR and CDR2 FQNEAQ (reference sequence). The CDR3 sequence is CASSFQTGQETQYF. The CDR3 coding sequence is TGTGCCAGCAGCTTCCAGACAGGGCAAGAGACCCAGTACTTC.

The genes are TRBV6-1 and TRBJ2-3; tentative D call: TRBD2 (7 bases). Germline values: CDR1 MNHNS, CDR2 SASEGT. The CDR3 is 19 amino acids. V was clipped by 0 bases and J by 6 bases, with 25 bases between them. This CDR3 reads CASSEARGFGQTRSDTQYF. The CDR3 DNA sequence: TGTGCCAGCAGTGAAGCGCGGGGGTTTGGACAGACACGCAGCGATACGCAGTATTTT.

This chain joins TRBV7-2 and TRBJ1-4; TRBD1 agrees at 8 bases. CDR3 length: 17 residues. V shed 1 base and J 3 bases; nucleotides not matched to a gene: 7. Germline values: CDR1 SGHTA, CDR2 FQGNSA. CDR3 in amino acids: CASSLGAGGASNEKLFF. The CDR3 DNA sequence: TGTGCCAGCAGCTTAGGGGCAGGGGGCGCATCTAATGAAAAACTGTTTTTT.

The chain combines TRBV4-1 with TRBJ2-1; D might be TRBD2 (5 bases). Trimming stripped 1 base from V and 13 bases from J, with 14 bases between. This CDR3 spans 13 amino acids. Per germline, CDR1 MGHRA and CDR2 YSYEKL. DNA of the CDR3: TGCGCCAGCAGCCAAGTTACGCTAGCCGCACAGTTCTTC. It codes for CASSQVTLAAQFF.